These 26 T cell receptor beta chains came from one sample sequenced in a study of T cells after yellow fever vaccination. One entry per CDR3 protein results from TCRdb running MiXCR on the 5' RACE reads. The sample lists about 45,000 distinct CDR3 sequences; about 6.8% were seen once. The material was CD8+ T cells not binding an NS4B(214-222) dextramer, sorted from PBMCs, obtained 45 days after the yellow fever booster vaccination. These receptor sequences come from a man aged 25-40 years who received the YFV17D yellow fever vaccine.

The rearrangement links TRBV7-2 to TRBJ2-1; a possible D gene is TRBD1 (5 bases). The CDR3 has 15 amino acids. Trimming stripped 3 bases from V and 4 bases from J, with 13 bases between. The V gene's germline CDR1 is SGHTA and CDR2 FQGNSA. The CDR3 loop reads CASSFLGEAYNEQFF. Here the CDR3 DNA reads TGTGCCAGCAGCTTTTTAGGGGAAGCTTACAATGAGCAGTTCTTC.

This clonotype was detected ten times or more. The chain recombines TRBV19 with TRBJ2-1; no clear D. The V and J ends lost 9 bases and 4 bases respectively, with 13 bases between them. Germline CDR1 reads LNHDA; CDR2 reads SQIVND (reference sequence). This CDR3 has 13 residues. Here the CDR3 reads CASLSGAYNEQFF. DNA of the CDR3: TGTGCCAGCCTCTCAGGTGCTTACAATGAGCAGTTCTTC.

V and J are TRBV19 and TRBJ2-6; tentative D call: TRBD1 (6 bases). This CDR3 is built from 14 residues. With 11 bases removed from V and 0 bases from J, the gap between germline ends came to 11 bases. CDR1 LNHDA and CDR2 SQIVND come from the germline V gene (reference sequence). The CDR3 reads CASHRVSGANVLTF. CDR3 coding DNA: TGTGCCTCACACAGGGTCTCTGGGGCCAACGTCCTGACTTTC.

This clonotype was observed many times. The chain uses TRBV29-1 and TRBJ2-3, with D perhaps matching TRBD1 (5 bases). This CDR3 is built from 12 residues. The V gene lost 7 bases and the J gene lost 4 bases, with 12 bases spanning the gap. The V gene's germline CDR1 is SQVTM and CDR2 ANQGSEA. CDR3 protein: CSGLTEADTQYF. Written as DNA, the CDR3 is TGCAGCGGCCTGACAGAGGCAGATACGCAGTATTTT.

The table lists this clonotype with many counts. The chain carries TRBV10-3 and TRBJ2-3; D unclear. The germline V gene encodes CDR1 ENHRY and CDR2 SYGVKD. Deletions cut 10 bases from V and 10 bases from J, with 15 bases between. CDR3 length equals 11 residues. This chain's CDR3 is CATVQSNAQYF. For the CDR3, the DNA is TGTGCCACCGTGCAAAGCAACGCGCAGTATTTT.

Ten or more counts support this clonotype. The rearrangement joins TRBV12-3 or TRBV12-4 to TRBJ1-1; a possible D gene is TRBD1 (5 bases). Trimming stripped 4 bases from V and 11 bases from J, with 17 bases between. The CDR3 loop spans 13 amino acids. The CDR3 region has the DNA TGTGCCAGCAGTTCCTGGGACTCCTTTACGGCTTTCTTT. This codes for CASSSWDSFTAFF.

The sample holds many counts of this clonotype. V is TRBV12-3 or TRBV12-4 and J is TRBJ2-1; 7 bases are shared with TRBD1. The CDR3 spans 14 residues. V lost 7 bases, J lost 3 bases, and 6 bases stayed unmatched. The CDR3 sequence: CASNIRDSYNEQFF. DNA for the CDR3: TGTGCCAGCAATATCCGGGACAGCTACAATGAGCAGTTCTTC.

This clonotype was counted a few times. This chain links TRBV4-3 with TRBJ2-5; 10 positions agree with TRBD1. There are 15 residues in the CDR3. Trimming cost V 3 bases and J 3 bases; bases outside gene matches: 4. Per germline, CDR1 LGHNA and CDR2 YSLEER. The CDR3 DNA sequence: TGCGCCAGCAGCCAGGGGACAGGGGTAGAAGAGACCCAGTACTTC. Its protein is CASSQGTGVEETQYF.

This clonotype showed up just a few times. The chain combines TRBV27 with TRBJ1-5, with no clear D. The CDR3 consists of 13 residues. Trimming pared 3 bases from V and 9 bases from J, leaving 12 bases between. CDR1 and CDR2 (germline): MNHEY, SMNVEV (reference sequence). The CDR3, as DNA: TGTGCCAGCAGTTTGTCACTTTCCGGGCCCCAGCATTTT. It is translated as CASSLSLSGPQHF.

Ten or more counts support this clonotype. The chain combines TRBV12-3 or TRBV12-4 with TRBJ2-1, with 8 positions matching TRBD1. The CDR3 is 15 residues long. The trim removed 5 bases at V and 5 bases at J, leaving 8 bases unmatched. CDR3 residues: CASSTPGGTDNEQFF. The CDR3 DNA is TGTGCCAGCAGTACGCCAGGGGGCACGGACAATGAGCAGTTCTTC.

There are many counts of this clonotype. V is TRBV7-9 and J is TRBJ2-7; D is unclear. The CDR3 covers 12 residues. The V end was cut by 1 base, the J end by 5 bases, with 6 bases between. Germline CDR1 SEHNR, CDR2 FQNEAQ (reference sequence). The CDR3 nucleotides read TGTGCCAGCAGCTTAGGGTATAACGAGCAGTACTTC. As protein: CASSLGYNEQYF.

This clonotype has at least ten counts. This chain links TRBV12-5 with TRBJ2-1, with 10 nucleotides matching TRBD1. This CDR3 contains 15 residues. J gave up 3 bases and V 3 bases, and 2 bases lay outside the gene matches. Germline CDR1 LGHNT, CDR2 FRNRAP. In nucleotides, the CDR3 is TGTGCTAGTGGTTTAGGGGACAGGGGCTACAATGAGCAGTTCTTC. As protein: CASGLGDRGYNEQFF.

This clonotype came up many times. The V gene is TRBV7-6, the J gene TRBJ2-1; 7 nucleotides match TRBD2. The germline V gene encodes CDR1 SGHVS and CDR2 FNYEAQ. The J segment lost 5 bases and the V segment lost 2 bases, leaving 15 bases of the junction unmatched. The CDR3 runs to 18 residues. The CDR3, as DNA: TGTGCCAGCAGCTTAATAGCTTCTGCGGGAGTGAGTAACAATGAGCAGTTCTTC. Protein sequence: CASSLIASAGVSNNEQFF.

The table lists this clonotype with many counts. The chain links TRBV11-2 to TRBJ2-3; 8 bases are a match to TRBD2. V lost 1 base and J lost 6; bases outside the gene matches: 9. From germline, CDR1 is SGHAT and CDR2 FQNNGV. The CDR3 has 16 residues. CDR3 in DNA: TGTGCCAGCAGCTTAGCAGGTCTAGCGGGTGGGGATACGCAGTATTTT. It codes for CASSLAGLAGGDTQYF.

In this sample, this clonotype turned up many times. This chain joins TRBV18 and TRBJ2-1, with TRBD1 identical over 8 bases. The CDR3 length is 12 residues. Germline-derived CDR1 and CDR2 are KGHSH and LQKENI. V lost 8 bases, J lost 8 bases, and 5 bases stayed unmatched. CDR3 region: CASSPGGDEQFF. The CDR3 region has the DNA TGTGCCAGCAGCCCAGGGGGCGATGAGCAGTTCTTC.

On this clonotype: The junction and the germline gene differ at one end; a read error may be behind it. The CDR3 protein is CACSLTAGVSVSYNEQFF. Here the CDR3 DNA reads TGTGCCTGCAGTTTAACCGCGGGGGTTAGCGTCTCCTACAATGAGCAGTTCTTC. The chain links TRBV12-3 or TRBV12-4 to TRBJ2-1, with TRBD2 identical over 7 bases. The CDR3 consists of 18 residues.

This clonotype came up many times. The chain has TRBV4-3 and TRBJ2-7; D gene unclear. Germline V gene lookup returns CDR1 LGHNA and CDR2 YSLEER. The CDR3 contains 15 residues. Trimming shortened V by 4 bases and J by 0 bases, and 13 bases separated the two germline ends. This CDR3 is CASSPRTESSYEQYF. The CDR3, as DNA: TGCGCCAGCAGCCCCAGGACGGAGAGCTCCTACGAGCAGTACTTC.

This clonotype was detected ten times or more. This sequence joins TRBV4-3 and TRBJ2-7; D not certain. The V gene lost 0 bases and the J gene lost 2 bases, with 11 bases spanning the gap. Germline-derived CDR1 and CDR2 are LGHNA and YSLEER. There are 15 residues in the CDR3. The CDR3 DNA sequence: TGCGCCAGCAGCCAAGAAAAGCTACCAGCCTACGAGCAGTACTTC. It specifies CASSQEKLPAYEQYF.

Many counts were recorded for this clonotype. As DNA, the CDR3 is TGCGCCAGCAGCCAAGTTCGAGCCGGGATCACCTACAATGAGCAGTTCTTC. Its protein is CASSQVRAGITYNEQFF. The chain has TRBV4-3 and TRBJ2-1; D is possibly TRBD2 (5 bases). Germline CDR1 reads LGHNA; CDR2 reads YSLEER. The CDR3 is made up of 17 amino acids. Trimming took 1 base from V and 2 from J, leaving 15 bases between them.

At least ten counts were recorded for this clonotype. The genes are TRBV29-1 and TRBJ1-2; D is possibly TRBD1 (5 bases). V was pared by 4 bases and J by 8 bases, with 11 bases between. This CDR3 has 11 residues. Per germline, CDR1 SQVTM and CDR2 ANQGSEA. The CDR3 protein is CSVVPGEGYTF. Written as DNA, the CDR3 is TGCAGCGTTGTCCCGGGGGAAGGCTACACCTTC.

This clonotype appeared many times. The chain uses TRBV7-6 and TRBJ2-7; maybe TRBD1 (5 bases). Trimming removed 6 bases at V and 4 bases at J, with 13 bases between. Germline CDR1 reads SGHVS; CDR2 reads FNYEAQ. The CDR3 extends over 13 amino acids. CDR3 in DNA: TGTGCCAGCAGTCAAGGACGGACATACGAGCAGTACTTC. Protein sequence: CASSQGRTYEQYF.

Notes on this clonotype: Just one base apart from a much larger clone, this may be a read error. The CDR3 is CASRVAGDYETQYF. The CDR3, as DNA: TGTGCCAGCAGGGTAGCGGGAGATTACGAGACCCAGTACTTC. The chain has TRBV2 and TRBJ2-5, with 9 nucleotides matching TRBD2. This CDR3 has 14 amino acids. J was trimmed by 5 bases and V by 6 bases; bases with no gene match: 7. Germline values: CDR1 SNHLY, CDR2 FYNNEI.

In its sample, this clonotype was seen many times. The V and J genes are TRBV28 and TRBJ2-5; TRBD1 matches 9 bases. Germline CDR1 reads MDHEN; CDR2 reads SYDVKM. This CDR3 has 14 amino acids. V shed 6 bases and J 5 bases; nucleotides not matched to a gene: 7. The chain's CDR3 is CASRPTGGGETQYF. CDR3 nucleotide sequence: TGTGCCAGCAGACCCACAGGGGGCGGGGAGACCCAGTACTTC.

Ten or more counts support this clonotype. CDR3 sequence (DNA): TGCGCCAGCAGCCCCCTTGGACTAGCGGGGTACAATGAGCAGTTCTTC. Amino acid sequence: CASSPLGLAGYNEQFF. V and J are TRBV4-3 and TRBJ2-1, with TRBD2 matching 12 bases. Trimming took 4 bases from V and 4 from J; bases not matched to a gene: 5. CDR1 is LGHNA, CDR2 YSLEER, per germline. The CDR3 has 16 residues.

This clonotype was seen many times. The rearrangement uses TRBV28 and TRBJ1-5; the match to TRBD1 covers 7 bases. Germline V gene sequence: CDR1 MDHEN, CDR2 SYDVKM. The CDR3 contains 15 residues. The V gene end was trimmed by 6 bases and the J gene end by 2 bases; junction bases not matched to a gene: 7. CDR3 coding DNA: TGTGCCAGCAGCAGCCGACAGGGAGGCAATCAGCCCCAGCATTTT. It encodes CASSSRQGGNQPQHF.

This clonotype was picked up many times. V is TRBV3-1 and J is TRBJ2-1, with 8 bases fitting TRBD2. CDR1 LGHDT and CDR2 YNNKEL come from the germline V gene (reference sequence). The CDR3 totals 20 residues. The V and J ends lost 3 bases and 2 bases, in that order; junction bases with no gene match: 18. The CDR3 bases are TGTGCCAGCAGCCACCCAAGCGGGGCGGGAGGAACAGGCGCCTACAATGAGCAGTTCTTC. It is translated as CASSHPSGAGGTGAYNEQFF.